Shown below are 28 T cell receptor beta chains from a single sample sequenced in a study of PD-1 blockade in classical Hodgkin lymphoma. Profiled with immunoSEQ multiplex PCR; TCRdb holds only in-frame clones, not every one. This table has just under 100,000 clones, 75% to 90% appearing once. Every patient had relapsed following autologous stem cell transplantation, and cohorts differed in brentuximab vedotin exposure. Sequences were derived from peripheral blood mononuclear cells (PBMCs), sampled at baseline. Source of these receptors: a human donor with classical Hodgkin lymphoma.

The CDR3 bases are TGTGCCAGTAGTACCCCAGGGTACACCGGGGAGCTGTTTTTT. Residues: CASSTPGYTGELFF. The chain joins TRBV19 to TRBJ2-2, with D possibly TRBD1 on 5 matching bases. This CDR3 is built from 14 residues. CDR1 and CDR2 (germline): LNHDA, SQIVND (reference sequence). Trimming took 4 bases from V and 3 from J, leaving 9 bases between them.

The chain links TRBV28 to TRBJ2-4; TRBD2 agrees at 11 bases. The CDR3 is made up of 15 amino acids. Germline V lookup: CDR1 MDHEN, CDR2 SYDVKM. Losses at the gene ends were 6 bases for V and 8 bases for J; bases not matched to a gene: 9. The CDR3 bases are TGTGCCAGCAGCTCTACTAGCGGGAGAGGACACATTCAGTACTTC. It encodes CASSSTSGRGHIQYF. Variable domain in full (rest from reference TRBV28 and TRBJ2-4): DVKVTQSSRYLVKRTGEKVFLECVQDMDHENMFWYRQDPGLGLRLIYFSYDVKMKEKGDIPEGYSVSREKKERFSLILESASTNQTSMYLCASSSTSGRGHIQYFGAGTRLSVL.

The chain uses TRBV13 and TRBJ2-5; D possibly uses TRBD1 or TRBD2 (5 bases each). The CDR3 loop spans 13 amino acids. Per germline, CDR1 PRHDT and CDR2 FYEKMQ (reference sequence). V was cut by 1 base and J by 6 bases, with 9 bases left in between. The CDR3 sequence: CASSLVGRQTQYF. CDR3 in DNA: TGTGCCAGCAGCTTAGTGGGACGCCAGACCCAGTACTTC.

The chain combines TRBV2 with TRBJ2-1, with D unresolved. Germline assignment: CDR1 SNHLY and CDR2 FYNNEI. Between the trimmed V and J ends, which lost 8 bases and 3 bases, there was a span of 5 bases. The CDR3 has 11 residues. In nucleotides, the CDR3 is TGTGCCAGCGGATACTACAATGAGCAGTTCTTC. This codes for CASGYYNEQFF.

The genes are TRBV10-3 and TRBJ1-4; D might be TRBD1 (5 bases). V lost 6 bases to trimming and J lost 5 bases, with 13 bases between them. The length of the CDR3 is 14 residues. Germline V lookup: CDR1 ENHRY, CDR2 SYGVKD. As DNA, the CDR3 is TGTGCCATCAGGGCGGGGGACGGGAATGAAAAACTGTTTTTT. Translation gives CAIRAGDGNEKLFF.

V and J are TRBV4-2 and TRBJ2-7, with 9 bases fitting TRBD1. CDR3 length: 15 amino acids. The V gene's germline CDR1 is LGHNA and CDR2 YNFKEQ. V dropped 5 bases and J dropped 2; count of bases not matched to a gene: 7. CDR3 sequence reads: CASSSGTGKTYEQYF. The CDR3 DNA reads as TGTGCCAGCAGCTCCGGGACAGGGAAGACCTACGAGCAGTACTTC.

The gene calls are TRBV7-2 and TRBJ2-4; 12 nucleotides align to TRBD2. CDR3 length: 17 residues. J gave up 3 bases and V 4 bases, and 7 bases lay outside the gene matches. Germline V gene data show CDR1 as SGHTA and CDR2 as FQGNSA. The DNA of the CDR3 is TGTGCCAGCAGCTCACGGACTAGCGGGACCCTCAAAAACATTCAGTACTTC. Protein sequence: CASSSRTSGTLKNIQYF. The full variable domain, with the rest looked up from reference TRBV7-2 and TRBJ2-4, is GAGVSQSPSNKVTEKGKDVELRCDPISGHTALYWYRQSLGQGLEFLIYFQGNSAPDKSGLPSDRFSAERTGGSVSTLTIQRTQQEDSAVYLCASSSRTSGTLKNIQYFGAGTRLSVL.

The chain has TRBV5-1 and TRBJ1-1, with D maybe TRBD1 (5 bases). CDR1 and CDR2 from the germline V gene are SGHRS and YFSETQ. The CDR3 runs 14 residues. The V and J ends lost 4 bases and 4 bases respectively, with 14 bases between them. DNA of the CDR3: TGCGCCAGCAGCCCGCTAGGCCAGGGCACTGAAGCTTTCTTT. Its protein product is CASSPLGQGTEAFF.

The CDR3 DNA follows: TGTGCCAGCGGCACTAGAGGGGAGACCCAGTACTTC. This gives the protein CASGTRGETQYF. The gene calls are TRBV6-6 and TRBJ2-5; possibly TRBD2 for D (5 bases). The CDR3 is 12 residues long. Trimming cost V 8 bases and J 5 bases, with 12 bases left between them. Germline-derived CDR1 and CDR2 are MNHNY and SVGAGI (reference sequence).

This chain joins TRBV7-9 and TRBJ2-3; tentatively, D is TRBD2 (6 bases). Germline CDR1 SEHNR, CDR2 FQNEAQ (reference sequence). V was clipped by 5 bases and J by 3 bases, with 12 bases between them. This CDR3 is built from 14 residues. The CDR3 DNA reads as TGTGCCAGCAGCACGACCCGGGAGACAGATACGCAGTATTTT. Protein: CASSTTRETDTQYF. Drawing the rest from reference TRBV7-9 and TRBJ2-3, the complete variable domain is DTGVSQNPRHKITKRGQNVTFRCDPISEHNRLYWYRQTLGQGPEFLTYFQNEAQLEKSRLLSDRFSAERPKGSFSTLEIQRTEQGDSAMYLCASSTTRETDTQYFGPGTRLTVL.

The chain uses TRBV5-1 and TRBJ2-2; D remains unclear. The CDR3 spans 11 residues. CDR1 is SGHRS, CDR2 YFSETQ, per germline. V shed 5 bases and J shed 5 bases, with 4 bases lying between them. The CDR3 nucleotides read TGCGCCAGCAGGAGGACCGGGGAGCTGTTTTTT. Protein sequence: CASRRTGELFF.

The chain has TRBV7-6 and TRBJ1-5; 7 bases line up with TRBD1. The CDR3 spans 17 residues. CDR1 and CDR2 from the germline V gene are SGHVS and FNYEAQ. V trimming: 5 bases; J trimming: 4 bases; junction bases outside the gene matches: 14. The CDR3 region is CASSPRTGGFANQPQHF. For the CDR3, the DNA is TGTGCCAGCAGCCCCAGGACAGGTGGTTTTGCAAATCAGCCCCAGCATTTT.

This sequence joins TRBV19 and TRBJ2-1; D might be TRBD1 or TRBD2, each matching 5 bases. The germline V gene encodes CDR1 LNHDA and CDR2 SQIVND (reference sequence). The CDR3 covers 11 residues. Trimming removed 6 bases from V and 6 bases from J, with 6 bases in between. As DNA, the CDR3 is TGTGCCAGTAGGGGGGTCAATGAGCAGTTCTTC. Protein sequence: CASRGVNEQFF. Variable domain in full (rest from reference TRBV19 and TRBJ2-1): DGGITQSPKYLFRKEGQNVTLSCEQNLNHDAMYWYRQDPGQGLRLIYYSQIVNDFQKGDIAEGYSVSREKKESFPLTVTSAQKNPTAFYLCASRGVNEQFFGPGTRLTVL.

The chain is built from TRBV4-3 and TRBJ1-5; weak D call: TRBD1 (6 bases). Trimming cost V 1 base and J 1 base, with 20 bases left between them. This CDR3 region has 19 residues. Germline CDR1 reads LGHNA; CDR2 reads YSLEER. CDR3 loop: CASSQVVGGGSISNQPQHF. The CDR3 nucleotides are TGCGCCAGCAGCCAAGTAGTAGGTGGGGGCTCGATAAGCAATCAGCCCCAGCATTTT.

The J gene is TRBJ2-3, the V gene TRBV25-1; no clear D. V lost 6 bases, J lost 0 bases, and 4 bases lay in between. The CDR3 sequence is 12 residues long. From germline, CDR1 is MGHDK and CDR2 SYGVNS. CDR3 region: CASRSSTDTQYF. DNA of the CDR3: TGTGCCAGCAGGTCTAGCACAGATACGCAGTATTTT.

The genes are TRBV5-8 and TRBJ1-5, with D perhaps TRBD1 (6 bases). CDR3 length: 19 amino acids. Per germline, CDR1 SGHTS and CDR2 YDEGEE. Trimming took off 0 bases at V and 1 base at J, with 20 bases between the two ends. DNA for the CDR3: TGTGCCAGCAGCTTGGGGCAGGGGAAAGGAATATGGAGCAATCAGCCCCAGCATTTT. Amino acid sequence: CASSLGQGKGIWSNQPQHF. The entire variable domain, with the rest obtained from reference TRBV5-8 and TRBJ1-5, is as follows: EAGVTQSPTHLIKTRGQQATLRCSPISGHTSVYWYQQALGLGLQFLLWYDEGEERNRGNFPPRFSGRQFPNYSSELNVNALELEDSALYLCASSLGQGKGIWSNQPQHFGDGTRLSIL.

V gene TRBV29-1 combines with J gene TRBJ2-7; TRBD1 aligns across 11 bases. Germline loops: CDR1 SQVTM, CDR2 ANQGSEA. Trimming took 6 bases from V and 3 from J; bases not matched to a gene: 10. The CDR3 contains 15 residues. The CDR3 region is CSVLKPGQGVYEQYF. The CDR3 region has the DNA TGCAGCGTCCTTAAACCGGGACAGGGGGTCTACGAGCAGTACTTC.

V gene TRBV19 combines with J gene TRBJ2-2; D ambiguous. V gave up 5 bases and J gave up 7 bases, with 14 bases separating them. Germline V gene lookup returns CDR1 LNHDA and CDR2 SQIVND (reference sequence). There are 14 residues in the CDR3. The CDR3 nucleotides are TGTGCCAGTAGTCTATTGGGTGGGTTCGGGGAGCTGTTTTTT. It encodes CASSLLGGFGELFF.

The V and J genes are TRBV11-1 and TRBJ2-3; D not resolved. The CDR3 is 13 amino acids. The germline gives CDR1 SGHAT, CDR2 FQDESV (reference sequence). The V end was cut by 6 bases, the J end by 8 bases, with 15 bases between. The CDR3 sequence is CASSRPLLGTQYF. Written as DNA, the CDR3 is TGTGCCAGCAGTAGGCCCCTTTTAGGTACGCAGTATTTT.

In DNA form, the CDR3 reads TGCGCCAGCAGCCGACAGGGGACCACAGATACGCAGTATTTT. Translated, it gives CASSRQGTTDTQYF. The V call is TRBV5-1, the J call TRBJ2-3; TRBD1 agrees at 8 bases. There are 14 residues in the CDR3. Germline V lookup: CDR1 SGHRS, CDR2 YFSETQ. Trimming took 4 bases from V and 2 from J; bases not matched to a gene: 3.

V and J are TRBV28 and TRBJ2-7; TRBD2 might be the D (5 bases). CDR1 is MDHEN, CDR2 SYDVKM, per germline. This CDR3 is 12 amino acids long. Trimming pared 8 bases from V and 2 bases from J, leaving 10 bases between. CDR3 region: CASLRVPYEQYF. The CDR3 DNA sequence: TGTGCCAGCTTGCGGGTCCCCTACGAGCAGTACTTC.

CDR3 sequence: CAIRGGDSSMNTEAFF. CDR3 coding DNA: TGTGCCATCAGGGGGGGGGACAGTTCCATGAACACTGAAGCTTTCTTT. This rearrangement joins TRBV10-3 to TRBJ1-1, with 7 bases aligning to TRBD1. The CDR3 contains 16 residues. J lost 0 bases, V lost 6 bases, and 10 bases had no gene match. CDR1 ENHRY and CDR2 SYGVKD come from the germline V gene.

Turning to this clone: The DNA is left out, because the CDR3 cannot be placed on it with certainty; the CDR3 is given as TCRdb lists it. CDR3 residues: CASSSGRASSYEQYF. The V and J genes are TRBV19 and TRBJ2-7. CDR1 is LNHDA and CDR2 is SQIVND in the germline V gene (reference sequence). Both ends counted, the CDR3 spans 15 residues.

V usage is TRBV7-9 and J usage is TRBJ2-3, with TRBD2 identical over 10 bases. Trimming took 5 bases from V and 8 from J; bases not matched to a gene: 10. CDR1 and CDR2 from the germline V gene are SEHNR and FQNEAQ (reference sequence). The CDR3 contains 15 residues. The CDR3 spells CASSPPASGSGTQYF. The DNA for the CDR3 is TGTGCCAGCAGCCCCCCGGCTAGCGGGAGTGGTACGCAGTATTTT.

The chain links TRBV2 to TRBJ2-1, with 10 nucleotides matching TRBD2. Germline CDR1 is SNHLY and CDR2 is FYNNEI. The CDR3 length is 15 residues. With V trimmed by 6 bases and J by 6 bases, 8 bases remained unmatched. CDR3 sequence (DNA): TGTGCCAGCAGGGACCCCCTAGCGGGGGCCAATGAGCAGTTCTTC. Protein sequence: CASRDPLAGANEQFF.

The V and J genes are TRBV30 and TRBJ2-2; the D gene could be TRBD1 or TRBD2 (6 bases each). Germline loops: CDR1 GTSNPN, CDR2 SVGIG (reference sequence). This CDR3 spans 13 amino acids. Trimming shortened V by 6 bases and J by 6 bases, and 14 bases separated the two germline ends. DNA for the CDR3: TGTGCCTGTTCCCCCCGGGGGCCCGGGGAGCTGTTTTTT. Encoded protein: CACSPRGPGELFF. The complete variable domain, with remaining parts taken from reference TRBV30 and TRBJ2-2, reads SQTIHQWPATLVQPVGSPLSLECTVEGTSNPNLYWYRQAAGRGLQLLFYSVGIGQISSEVPQNLSASRPQDRQFILSSKKLLLSDSGFYLCACSPRGPGELFFGEGSRLTVL.

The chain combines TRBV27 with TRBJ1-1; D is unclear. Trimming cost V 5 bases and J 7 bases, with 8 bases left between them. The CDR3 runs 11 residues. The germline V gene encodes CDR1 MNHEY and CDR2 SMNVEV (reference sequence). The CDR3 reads CASSGYDEAFF. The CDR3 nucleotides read TGTGCCAGCAGTGGGTACGATGAAGCTTTCTTT.

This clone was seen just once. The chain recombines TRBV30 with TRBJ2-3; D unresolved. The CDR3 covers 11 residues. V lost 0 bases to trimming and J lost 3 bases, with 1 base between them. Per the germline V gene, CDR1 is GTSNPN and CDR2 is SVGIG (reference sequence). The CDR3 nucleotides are TGTGCCTGGAGTGTGACAGATACGCAGTATTTT. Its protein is CAWSVTDTQYF.